The subject of this entry is one T cell receptor beta chain. The repertoire was sequenced with immunoSEQ multiplex PCR; TCRdb's copy has only in-frame clones and lacks some. Of 130,000 or so clones in the sample, around 87% were seen once. The sample comes from a study of blood T cell repertoires in COVID-19. Germline assignment: CDR1 MNHEY and CDR2 SMNVEV (reference sequence). After removal of 4 bases from V and 6 bases from J, the junction contained 15 bases not matched to a gene. The CDR3 covers 16 residues. Sequenced material: peripheral blood. The rearrangement joins TRBV27 to TRBJ2-7, with 7 bases identical to TRBD2. The receptor's source is a man aged 45 to 65 with acute or convalescent COVID-19. The CDR3 DNA follows: TGTGCCAGCAGTTCTTTGGGAGGGAGACCCTACTTCGAGCAGTACTTC. This translates into CASSSLGGRPYFEQYF.